A selection of T cell receptor beta chains follows, all from one sample in a study of blood T cell repertoires in COVID-19. Profiled with immunoSEQ multiplex PCR; TCRdb holds only in-frame clones, not every one. The sample includes approximately 60,000 clones, more than 80% of them seen just once. Sequencing was done on a sample of peripheral blood. These receptors were collected from a man of 80 years or more with acute or convalescent COVID-19. The CDR3 runs from the conserved cysteine through the conserved F or W. Fields, in order: D gene, clone size, J gene, V gene, CDR3 protein, CDR3 DNA. A D gene is named only where the DNA matches it firmly. Expanded clones are given a class, and other clones once, few, many or no size at all.

>TRBD1|.|TRBJ1-1|TRBV2
CASRYRGRGNTEAFF
TGTGCCAGCAGATACAGGGGGCGCGGGAACACTGAAGCTTTCTTT
>TRBD1|.|TRBJ1-1|TRBV6-5
CASSFRGKANTEAFF
TGTGCCAGCAGTTTCAGGGGGAAAGCGAACACTGAAGCTTTCTTT
>.|.|TRBJ1-1|TRBV11-3
CASSLFGDTEAFF
TGTGCCAGCAGCTTGTTCGGGGACACTGAAGCTTTCTTT
>TRBD1|.|TRBJ1-4|TRBV6-1
CASSDRTGGKEKLFF
TGTGCCAGCAGTGACCGGACAGGGGGAAAAGAAAAACTGTTTTTT
>.|.|TRBJ1-6|TRBV19
CASRNRESPLHF
TGTGCCAGTAGGAACAGGGAATCCCCCCTCCACTTT
>TRBD1|once|TRBJ1-2|TRBV5-4
CASSLDRDRGRVNYGYTF
TGTGCCAGCAGCCTGGACCGGGACAGGGGGCGCGTTAACTATGGCTACACCTTC
>TRBD1|.|TRBJ2-6|TRBV5-1
CASSSGTGVSGANVLTF
TGCGCCAGCAGCTCCGGGACAGGAGTCTCTGGGGCCAACGTCCTGACTTTC
>TRBD1|.|TRBJ1-5|TRBV4-2
CASSHPGTAQPQHF
TGTGCCAGCAGCCATCCCGGGACAGCCCAGCCCCAGCATTTT
>TRBD1|.|TRBJ1-4|TRBV5-1
CASSFRGTNEKLFF
TGCGCCAGCAGCTTCAGGGGGACTAATGAAAAACTGTTTTTT
>TRBD1|.|TRBJ2-1|TRBV19
CASKETGINEQFF
TGTGCCAGTAAGGAGACAGGGATCAATGAGCAGTTCTTC
>TRBD2|.|TRBJ2-5|TRBV19
CASSLRGGDTSQETQYF
TGTGCCAGTAGTCTCCGGGGGGGAGACACAAGCCAAGAGACCCAGTACTTC
>TRBD1|.|TRBJ2-5|TRBV6-1
CASSEQQGAGETQYF
TGTGCCAGCAGTGAACAACAGGGGGCAGGTGAGACCCAGTACTTC
>TRBD1|.|TRBJ2-4|TRBV11-3
CASSTRTGPKNIQYF
TGTGCCAGCAGCACTCGGACAGGGCCCAAAAACATTCAGTACTTC
>.|.|TRBJ1-5|TRBV19
CASSIGTDYQPQHF
TGTGCCAGTAGTATAGGGACTGACTATCAGCCCCAGCATTTT
>.|few|TRBJ1-6|TRBV5-1
CASSSNNSPLHF
TGCGCCAGCAGCTCTAATAATTCACCCCTCCACTTT
>TRBD1|.|TRBJ2-1|TRBV5-5
CASSSGRDRVWLSSYNEQFF
TGTGCCAGCAGCTCAGGCCGGGACAGGGTCTGGCTAAGCTCCTACAATGAGCAGTTCTTC
>TRBD1|few|TRBJ1-6|TRBV27
CAAGDRIAPLHF
TGTGCCGCTGGGGACAGGATTGCACCCCTCCACTTT
>.|.|TRBJ2-7|TRBV27
CASRGRTYEQYF
TGTGCCAGCAGGGGGAGAACCTACGAGCAGTACTTC
>.|few|TRBJ2-7|TRBV19
CASSIGTWSSYEQYF
TGTGCCAGTAGTATTGGGACTTGGAGCTCCTACGAGCAGTACTTC
>.|.|TRBJ1-1|TRBV25-1
CASSDMPGPRRGNTEAFF
TGTGCCAGCAGTGATATGCCGGGACCCCGGAGGGGGAACACTGAAGCTTTCTTT
>.|.|TRBJ1-6|TRBV5-1
CASSWGPGTQNSPLHF
TGCGCCAGCAGCTGGGGTCCCGGGACACAAAATTCACCCCTCCACTTT
>.|.|TRBJ2-5|TRBV18
CASSPRTALGETQYF
TGTGCCAGCTCACCAAGGACAGCCCTGGGGGAGACCCAGTACTTC
>TRBD1|.|TRBJ1-3|TRBV10-3
CATTPGQGAFSGNTIYF
TGTGCCACCACACCGGGACAGGGGGCTTTCTCTGGAAACACCATATATTTT
>.|.|TRBJ1-2|TRBV12-3/TRBV12-4
CASKQGDDYGYTF
TGTGCCAGCAAGCAGGGTGACGACTATGGCTACACCTTC